Listed here is a single T cell receptor beta chain. This entry belongs to a study of blood T cell repertoires in COVID-19. Study-wide background: Samples came from the United States, Italy and Spain, spanning acute and convalescent COVID-19. Sources were T cells, B-cell-depleted T cells, or PBMCs; the material itself was cDNA or gDNA.

Authors' analysis steps: Reference gene primer amplification gave nucleated cell count estimates. Measured with immunoSEQ multiplex PCR; TCRdb has only the in-frame clones, and not every one. That table furnishes V, J and clone size, whereas the DNA furnished D and trimming. Counted here are over 250,000 clones, 80% to 90% occurring once; the ten biggest clones make up about 12%. CDR3 length equals 16 residues. V was cut by 10 bases and J by 1 base, with 20 bases left in between. From germline, CDR1 is SGHTA and CDR2 FQGTGA. Seattle-derived patients entered the study during active infection and were followed longitudinally.

This chain connects TRBV7-3 to TRBJ1-5; tentatively, D is TRBD1 (5 bases). The source of this sequence is a woman aged 70-85 years with COVID-19, enrolled during active disease. The material sequenced was peripheral blood. CDR3 loop: CATRGGGTTSNQPQHF. The CDR3 nucleotides read TGTGCCACGAGGGGAGGAGGAACGACAAGCAATCAGCCCCAGCATTTT. The full variable domain, with the rest looked up from reference TRBV7-3 and TRBJ1-5, is GAGVSQTPSNKVTEKGKYVELRCDPISGHTALYWYRQSLGQGPEFLIYFQGTGAADDSGLPNDRFFAVRPEGSVSTLKIQRTERGDSAVYLCATRGGGTTSNQPQHFGDGTRLSIL.